A selection of T cell receptor beta chains follows, all from one sample in a study of T cells in Graves' hyperthyroidism and ophthalmopathy. Each CDR3 protein gets one entry after TCRdb re-called the multiplex PCR reads with MiXCR. This sample has around 350,000 distinct CDR3 sequences, with about a fifth found just once. The sample comprised blood. The source is a woman under 30 with Graves' hyperthyroidism. CDR3s include the opening cysteine and the closing phenylalanine or tryptophan. D genes are given only for firm matches. Clone size is given for some rows only: seen once, a few or many times, or a class if the clone is expanded.

D gene	clone size	V gene	J gene	CDR3 DNA	CDR3 protein
TRBD1	many	TRBV7-9	TRBJ2-7	TGTGCCAGCAGCCTAATGACAGGGAGTTACGAGCAGTACTTC	CASSLMTGSYEQYF
NA	many	TRBV15	TRBJ1-1	TGTGCCACCAGCAGACTGGGACGGAGAGCTGGAGGAGCTTTCTTT	CATSRLGRRAGGAFF
NA	many	TRBV10-3	TRBJ2-4	TGTGCCATCAGTGAGTCCCCAGGGAGCGTGGACATTCAGTACTTC	CAISESPGSVDIQYF
NA	NA	TRBV7-9	TRBJ1-1	TGTGCCACCGCCATCGGGGGGCTTCGGGAAGCTTTCTTT	CATAIGGLREAFF
TRBD1	many	TRBV28	TRBJ1-1	TGTGCCAGCAGCACCGGGACAGGGGGTTCTATGGCTGAAGCTTTCTTT	CASSTGTGGSMAEAFF
NA	many	TRBV15	TRBJ1-6	TGTGCCACCAGCAGAGCGTGGAACAGATTGGACTCACCCCTCCACTTT	CATSRAWNRLDSPLHF
TRBD1	many	TRBV19	TRBJ1-5	TGTGCCAGTAGTATAGATCGCGACAGGGGCAATCAGCCCCAGCATTTT	CASSIDRDRGNQPQHF
TRBD1	many	TRBV20-1	TRBJ1-5	TGCAGTGCTAGATCATGGGACAGTACCGATCAGCCCCAGCATTTT	CSARSWDSTDQPQHF
NA	NA	TRBV12-3/TRBV12-4	TRBJ1-2	TGTGCCAGCAGCCCGGGACCGAATAACTATGGCTACACCTTC	CASSPGPNNYGYTF
TRBD1	NA	TRBV2	TRBJ1-1	TGTGCCAGCGGGCCTGGGGACAGCCATAAGAACACTGAAGCTTTCTTT	CASGPGDSHKNTEAFF
NA	many	TRBV6-1	TRBJ1-1	TGTGCCAGCACCACCCCCGGGGGGAACACTGAAGCTTTCTTT	CASTTPGGNTEAFF
TRBD1	many	TRBV6-1	TRBJ1-5	TGTGCCAGCAGTGAAAGTCCGACAGGGCCCAATCAGCCCCAGCATTTT	CASSESPTGPNQPQHF
NA	once	TRBV3-1	TRBJ1-2	TGTGCCAGCAGAGAGGGAGGCGACTTGGGCTACACCTTC	CASREGGDLGYTF
NA	many	TRBV5-1	TRBJ2-5	TGCGCCAGCTCTCGATCGGGGATCCGAGAGGCCCAGTACTTC	CASSRSGIREAQYF
NA	NA	TRBV4-1	TRBJ2-4	TGCGCCAGCAGCCAAGAATCGGGGGACCCCATTCAGTACTTC	CASSQESGDPIQYF
NA	many	TRBV18	TRBJ1-1	TGTGCCAGCTCACCTCAAGCCGGATATGAAGCTTTCTTT	CASSPQAGYEAFF
NA	NA	TRBV20-1	TRBJ2-4	TGCAGTGCTAGAGACATCGAGGGAGGCAAAAACATTCAGTACTTC	CSARDIEGGKNIQYF
TRBD1	many	TRBV9	TRBJ1-5	TGTGCCAGCAGCGCCCTAGCAGGGGGGCCCCAGCATTTT	CASSALAGGPQHF
NA	many	TRBV28	TRBJ2-5	TGTGCCAGCCGGACAGCTCAAGAGACCCAGTACTTC	CASRTAQETQYF
NA	many	TRBV20-1	TRBJ1-5	TGCAGTGCTACGATCCGGAGGGGTGGAAATCAGCCCCAGCATTTT	CSATIRRGGNQPQHF
TRBD1	many	TRBV2	TRBJ1-6	TGTGCCAGCAGCACGGACAGGCAGGGTTCACCCCTCCACTTT	CASSTDRQGSPLHF
NA	many	TRBV28	TRBJ2-5	TGTGCCAGCTCAACTGTGGCCCAAGAGACCCAGTACTTC	CASSTVAQETQYF
TRBD2	NA	TRBV12-3/TRBV12-4	TRBJ2-7	TGTGCCAGCAGCTCCTCTAGCGGGAGGTACCACGAGCAGTACTTC	CASSSSSGRYHEQYF
NA	NA	TRBV19	TRBJ1-1	TGTGCCAGTAGTATTGTCACGACTGGGAACACTGAAGCTTTCTTT	CASSIVTTGNTEAFF
NA	NA	TRBV2	TRBJ2-2	TGTGCCAGCAGTGGGCAAGGTGACGGGGAGCTGTTTTTT	CASSGQGDGELFF
NA	NA	TRBV28	TRBJ1-1	TGTGCCGGGCGAGTGAACACTGAAGCTTTCTTT	CAGRVNTEAFF
TRBD2	many	TRBV20-1	TRBJ2-5	TGCAGTGCTAGAGCCAGGCGGGGGGACAACCAAGAGACCCAGTACTTC	CSARARRGDNQETQYF
NA	many	TRBV27	TRBJ1-2	TGTGCCAGCAGTCCCGACGGGGGGGGCTATGGCTACACCTTC	CASSPDGGGYGYTF
NA	few	TRBV12-3/TRBV12-4	TRBJ2-2	TGTGCCAGCAGAGGGGGCCGGGGGGGTTACACCGGGGAGCTGTTTTTT	CASRGGRGGYTGELFF